This T cell receptor (beta chain) derives from a study of blood T cell repertoires in COVID-19. About the research overall: Acute and convalescent COVID-19 specimens originated in the United States, Italy and Spain.

Cohort placement rested on clinical history that participants reported themselves. Shortly before study entry, within 2 weeks, exposed participants had met a COVID-19 case. Per the germline V gene, CDR1 is MNHEY and CDR2 is SMNVEV (reference sequence). This CDR3 has 13 residues. The V and J ends lost 5 bases and 6 bases respectively, with 10 bases between them. Sequencing used immunoSEQ multiplex PCR; TCRdb keeps in-frame clones, though not all of them. The table includes around 320,000 clones, about nine tenths detected once. The rearrangement joins TRBV27 to TRBJ2-2; D is possibly TRBD1 (5 bases). The receptor comes from a woman between 50 and 59 years old who had been exposed to COVID-19. Sequencing input: PBMCs or T cells enriched from blood (not recorded which). CDR3 loop: CASSTRVSGELFF. The CDR3 DNA is TGTGCCAGCAGTACCAGGGTTTCCGGGGAGCTGTTTTTT.